The sequence of this T cell receptor (beta chain) was determined in a study of T cell responses to AZD1222 COVID-19 vaccine. The data were produced by immunoSEQ multiplex PCR, yet TCRdb's version contains in-frame clones alone and is incomplete. The data hold 100,000 to 150,000 clones, with 90% observed a single time. CDR3 length equals 15 residues. Germline loops: CDR1 LNHNV, CDR2 YYDKDF (reference sequence). V gave up 0 bases and J gave up 4 bases, with 10 bases separating them. This chain uses TRBV15 with TRBJ1-5, with D possibly TRBD1 on 6 matching bases. The receptor's source is an adult in good health. This specimen was peripheral blood, taken on day 0 of AZD1222 vaccination. CDR3 sequence (DNA): TGTGCCACCAGCAGAGAGGCAAGGGGGAATCAGCCCCAGCATTTT. Its translation is CATSREARGNQPQHF.